The present entry profiles one T cell receptor (beta chain) with its context. Its antigen is still unknown. The data were taken from a study of cytomegalovirus exposure and HLA in healthy donors. Whole-study findings and limits: Productive status was seen about 90% or about 30% of the time for most TCR beta V segments in an earlier analysis. V- and J-gene trimming in TCR beta was tied to a missense DCLRE1C variant by an analysis performed later.

Primers for the PCR totalled 60 Vbeta and 13 Jbeta. The authors' processing: Later reanalysis found 70 million to 95 million unique TCR beta chains, around 10 million of them shared. Profiled with immunoSEQ multiplex PCR; TCRdb holds only in-frame clones, not every one. V and J calls and clone size are copied from that table; D and trimming were computed from the DNA. The table has 55,000 to 65,000 clones, around 83% seen once. The CDR3 consists of 18 residues. From germline, CDR1 is SGHVS and CDR2 FNYEAQ. V lost 1 base, J lost 5 bases, and 24 bases lay in between. This TCR was recovered from a human donor in good health. The chain links TRBV7-6 to TRBJ2-7, with TRBD2 as a possible D gene (6 bases). The source material was PBMCs. In nucleotides, the CDR3 is TGTGCCAGCAGCTTAGGTCCTGGGCGGGGATTGACTTGGGACGAGCAGTACTTC. Translation: CASSLGPGRGLTWDEQYF.